The 21 T cell receptor beta chains presented below share a single source sample, sequenced in a study of human T cells and chemical hapten exposure. Time point in this sample: healthy volunteer bleed at 2 weeks. Total RNA came from unfractionated whole blood. MiXCR, applied by TCRdb to the RACE reads, yields one record per CDR3 protein. The sample carries about 47,000 distinct CDR3 sequences, nearly 4.5% recorded once. Sample: whole blood. The receptor source for this set is a human donor in good health. Some clones in this sample may be carry-over from other donors' samples.

The sample holds many counts of this clonotype. This rearrangement joins TRBV7-3 to TRBJ1-2; 8 bases line up with TRBD1. J lost 4 bases, V lost 3 bases, and 4 bases had no gene match. This CDR3 spans 14 amino acids. The germline CDR1 and CDR2 sequences are SGHTA and FQGTGA. CDR3 protein: CASSLDRVGYGYTF. In DNA form, the CDR3 reads TGTGCCAGCAGCTTGGACAGGGTGGGCTATGGCTACACCTTC.

This clonotype turned up a few times. DNA for the CDR3: TGTGCCAGCTCACCGCGGCAGATCACAGATACGCAGTATTTT. Translating gives CASSPRQITDTQYF. The J gene is TRBJ2-3, the V gene TRBV18; D unresolved. Trimming took off 3 bases at V and 2 bases at J, with 9 bases between the two ends. This CDR3 region has 14 residues. Germline V lookup: CDR1 KGHSH, CDR2 LQKENI. Full variable domain (remainder filled in from reference TRBV18 and TRBJ2-3): NAGVMQNPRHLVRRRGQEARLRCSPMKGHSHVYWYRQLPEEGLKFMVYLQKENIIDESGMPKERFSAEFPKEGPSILRIQQVVRGDSAAYFCASSPRQITDTQYFGPGTRLTVL.

This clonotype was seen ten or more times. The V and J genes are TRBV6-1 and TRBJ2-1, with 8 bases lining up with TRBD2. The V and J ends lost 7 bases and 7 bases, in that order; junction bases with no gene match: 15. The V gene's germline CDR1 is MNHNS and CDR2 SASEGT. The CDR3 consists of 16 residues. DNA for the CDR3: TGTGCCAGCATACCCCCCCCGGGAGGGCCGTTGAATGAGCAGTTCTTC. Amino acids: CASIPPPGGPLNEQFF.

This clonotype was picked up many times. J is TRBJ2-1 and V is TRBV28; D is possibly TRBD1 or TRBD2 (5 bases each). V was shortened by 7 bases and J by 8 bases, with 15 bases between the two germline ends. There are 13 residues in the CDR3. Germline V gene sequence: CDR1 MDHEN, CDR2 SYDVKM. The CDR3 nucleotides read TGTGCCAGCACGGGACCCAGACTTGATGAGCAGTTCTTC. Its translation is CASTGPRLDEQFF.

Many counts were recorded for this clonotype. This chain connects TRBV14 to TRBJ2-5, with a possible D match to TRBD1 (6 bases). Trimming cost V 1 base and J 2 bases, with 11 bases left between them. The CDR3 extends over 15 amino acids. CDR1 SGHDN and CDR2 FVKESK come from the germline V gene. The CDR3 protein is CASSQVPDRQETQYF. The CDR3, as DNA: TGTGCCAGCAGCCAAGTACCGGACAGACAAGAGACCCAGTACTTC.

The sample holds many counts of this clonotype. The V gene is TRBV5-1, the J gene TRBJ2-1; 11 nucleotides line up with TRBD2. V lost 1 base, J lost 0 bases, and 12 bases stayed unmatched. The CDR3 extends over 20 amino acids. In germline, CDR1 is SGHRS, CDR2 YFSETQ. CDR3 bases: TGCGCCAGCAGCTTGCCAGGACTAGCGGGTATGGGGAGCTCCTACAATGAGCAGTTCTTC. It codes for CASSLPGLAGMGSSYNEQFF.

This clonotype was observed at least ten times. CDR3 region: CASSLGLAINTGELFF. The DNA of the CDR3 is TGTGCCAGCAGCTTAGGACTGGCCATAAACACCGGGGAGCTGTTTTTT. V and J are TRBV7-2 and TRBJ2-2; the D is unclear. This CDR3 is built from 16 residues. The ends were cut back, 1 base at V and 2 bases at J, with 11 bases in the middle. Germline V gene data show CDR1 as SGHTA and CDR2 as FQGNSA.

This clonotype came up a few times. The chain employs TRBV6-6 and TRBJ2-7; D not resolved. Deletions cut 6 bases from V and 3 bases from J, with 15 bases between. This CDR3 comprises 14 residues. In germline, CDR1 is MNHNY, CDR2 SVGAGI (reference sequence). The CDR3 DNA reads as TGTGCCAGCAGCTCCGGGTCAGATGTCTACGAGCAGTACTTC. This gives the protein CASSSGSDVYEQYF.

This clonotype was seen repeatedly, ten times or more. The J gene is TRBJ2-5, the V gene TRBV4-1, with TRBD2 identical over 7 bases. CDR1 and CDR2 (germline): MGHRA, YSYEKL. V shed 2 bases and J 6 bases; nucleotides not matched to a gene: 6. CDR3 length equals 14 residues. The CDR3 spells CASSQPAGNKTQYF. The CDR3 DNA follows: TGCGCCAGCAGCCAACCAGCGGGAAATAAGACCCAGTACTTC.

Worth noting for this clonotype: A much larger clonotype is one base distant, so this may be a read error. V gene TRBV6-1 combines with J gene TRBJ2-1; D not resolved. Trimming took off 10 bases at V and 8 bases at J, with 21 bases between the two ends. This CDR3 spans 14 amino acids. Germline V gives CDR1 MNHNS, CDR2 SASEGT. This CDR3 is CANSQTHYWYEQFF. In DNA, the CDR3 is TGTGCCAACAGCCAGACCCATTATTGGTATGAGCAGTTCTTC.

This clonotype was seen many times. The rearrangement links TRBV27 to TRBJ1-5; the match to TRBD1 covers 7 bases. The CDR3 runs to 14 residues. From germline, CDR1 is MNHEY and CDR2 SMNVEV (reference sequence). V lost 2 bases, J lost 7 bases, and 5 bases stayed unmatched. Here the CDR3 DNA reads TGTGCCAGCAGTTTAGGGCAGGGGGTCCAGCCCCAGCATTTT. This translates into CASSLGQGVQPQHF.

This clonotype was recorded a few times. This chain joins TRBV28 and TRBJ1-5; 9 bases are a match to TRBD1. The CDR3 extends over 17 amino acids. Looked up from germline, CDR1 is MDHEN and CDR2 is SYDVKM. With V trimmed by 1 base and J by 7 bases, 11 bases remained unmatched. CDR3 sequence: CASSLYNTGGQNQPQHF. The DNA for the CDR3 is TGTGCCAGCAGTTTATACAACACAGGGGGCCAGAACCAGCCCCAGCATTTT. Filled out from reference TRBV28 and TRBJ1-5, the complete variable domain reads DVKVTQSSRYLVKRTGEKVFLECVQDMDHENMFWYRQDPGLGLRLIYFSYDVKMKEKGDIPEGYSVSREKKERFSLILESASTNQTSMYLCASSLYNTGGQNQPQHFGDGTRLSIL.

This clonotype was recorded many times. The rearrangement joins TRBV2 to TRBJ1-6, with D unresolved. Trimming stripped 5 bases from V and 6 bases from J, with 20 bases between. This CDR3 region has 17 residues. Germline V gene lookup returns CDR1 SNHLY and CDR2 FYNNEI. The CDR3 loop is CASSPLVVLGPNSPLHF. The CDR3 region has the DNA TGTGCCAGCAGTCCACTGGTTGTCCTTGGGCCTAATTCACCCCTCCACTTT.

CDR3 in DNA: TGTGCCAGCAGTTACTCCGGGACTAGCGGCTACAATGAGCAGTTCTTC. Protein sequence: CASSYSGTSGYNEQFF. The V gene is TRBV6-2 or TRBV6-3, the J gene TRBJ2-1; 11 bases agree with TRBD2. V was pared by 0 bases and J by 3 bases, with 1 base of the junction left unmatched. Germline V lookup: CDR1 MNHEY, CDR2 SVGEGT. The CDR3 runs 16 residues.

This clonotype was detected many times. This chain connects TRBV4-1 to TRBJ1-1, with D uncertain. V was shortened by 3 bases and J by 4 bases, with 18 bases between the two germline ends. The CDR3 runs 16 residues. The germline V gene has CDR1 MGHRA and CDR2 YSYEKL. In DNA form, the CDR3 reads TGCGCCAGCAGCCATGTTTGGACCGGATCGGGCACTGAAGCTTTCTTT. Its translation: CASSHVWTGSGTEAFF.

Ten or more counts support this clonotype. This CDR3 is CASSTDRGQETQYF. The CDR3 DNA is TGTGCCAGCAGTACCGACAGGGGCCAAGAGACCCAGTACTTC. J is TRBJ2-5 and V is TRBV6-5; 8 bases are shared with TRBD1. Germline assignment: CDR1 MNHEY and CDR2 SVGAGI. With 5 bases clipped from V and 1 base from J, the junction kept 3 bases outside the gene matches. The CDR3 loop spans 14 amino acids.

This clonotype was seen many times. The chain combines TRBV6-5 with TRBJ1-6; TRBD1 matches at 7 bases. This CDR3 has 19 amino acids. Germline assignment: CDR1 MNHEY and CDR2 SVGAGI. J gave up 0 bases and V 0 bases, and 8 bases lay outside the gene matches. The CDR3 nucleotides read TGTGCCAGCAGTTACTCGGGGGACAGCACTAGCTCCTATAATTCACCCCTCCACTTT. Translated, it gives CASSYSGDSTSSYNSPLHF.

This clonotype was seen only a few times. This chain uses TRBV14 with TRBJ2-5; D is ambiguous. The CDR3 covers 15 residues. Germline-derived CDR1 and CDR2 are SGHDN and FVKESK. The V end lost 0 bases, the J end lost 3 bases, and 11 bases lay between the germline ends. CDR3 residues: CASSQDRTVKETQYF. DNA for the CDR3: TGTGCCAGCAGCCAAGATAGAACAGTTAAAGAGACCCAGTACTTC.

The rearrangement joins TRBV28 to TRBJ2-5; 13 bases are shared with TRBD2. Looked up from germline, CDR1 is MDHEN and CDR2 is SYDVKM. The CDR3 has 16 amino acids. V lost 4 bases, J lost 5 bases, and 7 bases stayed unmatched. The CDR3 region has the DNA TGTGCCAGCAGTTACTGGACTAGCGGGAGTTGGGAGACCCAGTACTTC. Its translation is CASSYWTSGSWETQYF.

The table lists this clonotype with many counts. This chain uses TRBV29-1 with TRBJ2-1, with 8 bases fitting TRBD2. CDR3 size: 13 residues. The V segment lost 8 bases and the J segment 9 bases; nucleotides outside the gene matches: 12. The germline V gene encodes CDR1 SQVTM and CDR2 ANQGSEA. The CDR3 DNA is TGCAGCCATAGTGAAGCGGGAGTTAGTGAGCAGTTCTTC. Translation: CSHSEAGVSEQFF.

The table lists this clonotype with a few counts. The chain recombines TRBV15 with TRBJ2-5; D is possibly TRBD1 (5 bases). There are 15 residues in the CDR3. CDR1 is LNHNV, CDR2 YYDKDF, per germline (reference sequence). The V end was cut by 0 bases, the J end by 9 bases, with 17 bases between. The CDR3 coding sequence is TGTGCCACCAGCAGAGACCCGGCAGCCTTAGGGGCCCAGTACTTC. Translating it yields CATSRDPAALGAQYF.